Listed here are 3 T cell receptor beta chains from one sample, sequenced in a study of T cells in Graves' hyperthyroidism and ophthalmopathy. RNA transcripts gave rise to amplified TCR beta CDR3 regions. An initial round of RT-PCR targeting the TCR CDR3 relied on the HTBI primer set. TCRdb reprocessed the multiplex PCR reads via MiXCR and lists one record per CDR3 protein. The table shows about 640,000 distinct CDR3 sequences, with roughly 45% occurring only once. Sequenced: peripheral blood or thyroid tissue (not recorded which). The receptors originated from an adult man with Graves' disease, either hyperthyroidism or ophthalmopathy (not recorded which).

The rearrangement links TRBV10-3 to TRBJ1-5; D is ambiguous. Germline CDR1 ENHRY, CDR2 SYGVKD. Trimming removed 0 bases at V and 0 bases at J, with 3 bases between. CDR3 length: 14 amino acids. In DNA form, the CDR3 reads TGTGCCATCAGTGAGTCACGTAGCAATCAGCCCCAGCATTTT. This translates into CAISESRSNQPQHF.

This clonotype has just a few counts. The chain is built from TRBV12-3 or TRBV12-4 and TRBJ1-5, with 7 nucleotides matching TRBD1. The CDR3 runs to 14 residues. V shed 7 bases and J 5 bases; nucleotides not matched to a gene: 8. CDR3 residues: CASTRDRKDQPQHF. In nucleotides, the CDR3 is TGTGCCAGCACTAGGGACAGAAAGGATCAGCCCCAGCATTTT.

This clonotype was counted between two and nine times. The V and J genes are TRBV7-2 and TRBJ2-7, with 7 bases identical to TRBD1. The V segment lost 5 bases and the J segment 2 bases; nucleotides outside the gene matches: 9. The CDR3 is 15 residues long. In germline, CDR1 is SGHTA, CDR2 FQGNSA. CDR3 bases: TGTGCCAGCAGCCGCCGCCGGGACAGACCCTACGAGCAGTACTTC. Translation gives CASSRRRDRPYEQYF.